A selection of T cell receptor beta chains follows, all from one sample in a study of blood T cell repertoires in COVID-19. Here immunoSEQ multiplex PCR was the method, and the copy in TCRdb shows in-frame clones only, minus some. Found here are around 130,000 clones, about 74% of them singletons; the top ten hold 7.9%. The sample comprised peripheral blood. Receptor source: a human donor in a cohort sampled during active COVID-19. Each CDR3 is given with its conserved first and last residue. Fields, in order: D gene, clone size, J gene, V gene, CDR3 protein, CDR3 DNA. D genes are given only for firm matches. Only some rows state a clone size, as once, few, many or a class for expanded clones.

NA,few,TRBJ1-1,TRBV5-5,CASSFPGTEAFF,TGTGCCAGCAGCTTTCCCGGCACTGAAGCTTTCTTT
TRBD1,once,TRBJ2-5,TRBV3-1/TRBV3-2,CASSTRQGARETQYF,TGTGCCAGCAGCACCCGACAGGGGGCTCGGGAGACCCAGTACTTC
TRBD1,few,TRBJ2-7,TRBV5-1,CASSPVDRSYEQYF,TGCGCCAGCAGCCCAGTGGACAGGTCCTACGAGCAGTACTTC
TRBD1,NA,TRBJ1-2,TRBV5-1,CASSMDRVGHGYTF,TGCGCCAGCAGCATGGACAGGGTGGGCCATGGCTACACCTTC
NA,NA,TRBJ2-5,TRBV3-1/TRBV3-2,CASSPGVAETQYF,TGTGCCAGCAGCCCCGGGGTGGCAGAGACCCAGTACTTC
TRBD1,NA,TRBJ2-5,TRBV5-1,CASSLLGGVGETQYF,TGCGCCAGCAGCTTGCTAGGGGGCGTCGGGGAGACCCAGTACTTC
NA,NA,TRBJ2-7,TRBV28,CASSLDLQGYEQYF,TGTGCCAGCAGCTTGGACCTCCAGGGCTACGAGCAGTACTTC
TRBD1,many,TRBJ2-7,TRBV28,CASSGDSDLSYEQYF,TGTGCCAGCAGCGGGGACAGCGACCTCTCCTACGAGCAGTACTTC
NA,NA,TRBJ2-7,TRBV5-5,CASSLYSIGAGEQYF,TGTGCCAGCAGCTTGTACAGCATAGGCGCGGGGGAGCAGTACTTC
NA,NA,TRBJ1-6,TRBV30,CAWSVRQGYSPLHF,TGTGCCTGGAGTGTGAGGCAGGGATATTCACCCCTCCACTTT
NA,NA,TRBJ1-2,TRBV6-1,CASSEASIGGYYGYTF,TGTGCCAGCAGTGAAGCCTCGATAGGAGGATACTATGGCTACACCTTC
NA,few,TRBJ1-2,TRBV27,CASSSNLDRNYGYTF,TGTGCCAGCAGTTCGAATCTGGACAGAAACTATGGCTACACCTTC
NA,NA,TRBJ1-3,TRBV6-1,CASSGRLGVDGNTIYF,TGTGCCAGCAGTGGCCGCTTAGGGGTAGATGGAAACACCATATATTTT
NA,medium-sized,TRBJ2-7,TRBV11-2,CASSLEGLRSYEQYF,TGTGCCAGCAGCTTAGAGGGCTTGCGCTCCTACGAGCAGTACTTC
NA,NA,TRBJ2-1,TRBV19,CASAWRTYNEQFF,TGTGCCTCCGCCTGGAGAACCTACAATGAGCAGTTCTTC
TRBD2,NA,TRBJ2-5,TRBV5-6,CASSLSASGRPYYF,TGTGCCAGCAGCTTGTCAGCTAGCGGGAGGCCCTACTACTTC
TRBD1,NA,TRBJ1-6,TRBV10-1,CATGQGNSPLHF,TGCGCCACAGGACAGGGGAATTCACCCCTCCACTTT
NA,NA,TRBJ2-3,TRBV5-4,CASSLGQGADTQYF,TGTGCCAGCAGCTTGGGGCAGGGCGCAGATACGCAGTATTTT
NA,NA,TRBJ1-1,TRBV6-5,CASTQNTEAFF,TGTGCCAGCACCCAGAACACTGAAGCTTTCTTT
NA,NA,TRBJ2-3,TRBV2,CAASGRDGADTQYF,TGTGCCGCCTCAGGCAGGGATGGCGCAGATACGCAGTATTTT
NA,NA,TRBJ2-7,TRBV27,CASSFEPHHVEQYF,TGTGCCAGCAGTTTCGAGCCCCACCACGTCGAGCAGTACTTC
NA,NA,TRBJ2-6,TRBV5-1,CASSAQGQGTSGANVLTF,TGCGCCAGCAGCGCGCAAGGGCAGGGGACAAGCGGGGCCAACGTCCTGACTTTC
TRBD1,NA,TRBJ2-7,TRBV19,CASSIVQGDEQYF,TGTGCCAGTAGTATAGTTCAGGGGGACGAGCAGTACTTC
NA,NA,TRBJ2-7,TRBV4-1,CASSQQKEGPYEQYF,TGCGCCAGCAGCCAACAAAAAGAGGGCCCCTACGAGCAGTACTTC
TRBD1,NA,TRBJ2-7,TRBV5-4,CASSSDRVSEQYF,TGTGCCAGCAGCTCAGACAGGGTCTCCGAGCAGTACTTC
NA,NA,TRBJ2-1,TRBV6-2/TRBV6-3,CASSYSWTSPADEQFF,TGTGCCAGCAGTTACTCTTGGACTTCCCCGGCGGATGAGCAGTTCTTC
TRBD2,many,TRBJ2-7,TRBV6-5,CASSYSGRGTYEQYF,TGTGCCAGCAGTTATAGCGGGAGAGGCACCTACGAGCAGTACTTC
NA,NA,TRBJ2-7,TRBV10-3,CAIWLADTYEQYF,TGTGCCATCTGGCTAGCTGACACCTACGAGCAGTACTTC
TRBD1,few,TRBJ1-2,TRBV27,CASSFSDRGLFGYTF,TGTGCCAGCAGTTTCTCAGACAGGGGGCTCTTTGGCTACACCTTC
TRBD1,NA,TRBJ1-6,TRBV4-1,CASRNRDRADSPLHF,TGCGCCAGCAGGAACCGGGACAGGGCGGATTCACCCCTCCACTTT
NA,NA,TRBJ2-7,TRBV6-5,CASSPGQLYEQYF,TGTGCCAGCAGTCCGGGACAACTCTACGAGCAGTACTTC
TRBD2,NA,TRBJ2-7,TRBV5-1,CASSLVGGSHEQYF,TGCGCCAGCAGCTTGGTCGGGGGGAGCCACGAGCAGTACTTC
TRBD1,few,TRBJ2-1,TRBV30,CAWSVSDRAEQFF,TGTGCCTGGAGTGTATCCGACAGGGCTGAGCAGTTCTTC
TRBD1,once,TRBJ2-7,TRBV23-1,CASSSKVEGAREQYF,TGCGCCAGCAGTTCTAAGGTAGAGGGGGCGAGGGAGCAGTACTTC
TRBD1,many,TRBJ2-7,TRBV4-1,CASSLGSGTGGLYEQYF,TGCGCCAGCAGCCTTGGGAGCGGGACAGGGGGCCTGTACGAGCAGTACTTC
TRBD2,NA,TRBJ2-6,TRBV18,CASSPPLADVEANVLTF,TGTGCCAGCTCACCACCCCTAGCGGACGTTGAGGCCAACGTCCTGACTTTC
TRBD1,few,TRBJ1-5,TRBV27,CASSSADRGYSNQPQHF,TGTGCCAGCAGCTCCGCTGACAGGGGATATAGCAATCAGCCCCAGCATTTT
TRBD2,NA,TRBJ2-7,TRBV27,CASSLTAGGPYEQYF,TGTGCCAGCAGTTTAACGGCGGGAGGGCCCTACGAGCAGTACTTC
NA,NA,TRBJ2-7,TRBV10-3,CAITSGGSYEQYF,TGTGCCATCACCAGTGGGGGGTCCTACGAGCAGTACTTC
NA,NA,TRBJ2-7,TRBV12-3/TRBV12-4,CASSPGYEQYF,TGTGCCAGCAGTCCAGGCTACGAGCAGTACTTC
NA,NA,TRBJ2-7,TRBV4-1,CASSQGASEQYF,TGCGCCAGCAGCCAAGGGGCCTCGGAGCAGTACTTC
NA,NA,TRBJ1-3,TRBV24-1,CATSDGDFSGNTIYF,TGTGCCACCAGTGATGGGGACTTCTCTGGAAACACCATATATTTT
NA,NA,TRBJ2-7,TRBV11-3,CASSLEVGEQYF,TGTGCCAGCAGCTTGGAGGTCGGGGAGCAGTACTTC
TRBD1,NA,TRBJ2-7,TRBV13,CASTRTGVYEQYF,TGTGCCAGCACCCGGACAGGGGTCTACGAGCAGTACTTC
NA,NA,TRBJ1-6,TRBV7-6,CASSLVDSYNSPLHF,TGTGCCAGCAGCTTAGTTGACTCTTATAATTCACCCCTCCACTTT
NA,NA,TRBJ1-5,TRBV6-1,CASSEPRGPSNQPQHF,TGTGCCAGCAGTGAGCCCAGGGGCCCCAGCAATCAGCCCCAGCATTTT
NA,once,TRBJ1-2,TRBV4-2,CASSQGSGYTF,TGTGCCAGCAGCCAAGGCAGTGGCTACACCTTC
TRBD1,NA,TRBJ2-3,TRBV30,CAWSGQGDTQYF,TGTGCCTGGAGTGGACAGGGCGATACGCAGTATTTT
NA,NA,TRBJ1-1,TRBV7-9,CASSLAAGKAEAFF,TGTGCCAGCAGCTTAGCTGCAGGGAAGGCTGAAGCTTTCTTT
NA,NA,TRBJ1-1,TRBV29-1,CSVGQVNTEAFF,TGCAGCGTTGGACAGGTGAACACTGAAGCTTTCTTT